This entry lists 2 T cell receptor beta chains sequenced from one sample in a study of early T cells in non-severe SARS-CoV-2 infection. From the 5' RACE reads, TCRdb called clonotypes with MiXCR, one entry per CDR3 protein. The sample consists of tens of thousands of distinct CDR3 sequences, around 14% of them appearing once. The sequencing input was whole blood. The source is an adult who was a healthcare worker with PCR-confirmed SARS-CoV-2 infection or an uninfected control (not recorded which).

The CDR3 reads CSGGTGSKNIQYF. In nucleotides, the CDR3 is TGCAGCGGGGGAACAGGGTCCAAAAACATTCAGTACTTC. The chain couples TRBV29-1 to TRBJ2-4; D is possibly TRBD1 (6 bases). Germline lookup yields CDR1 SQVTM and CDR2 ANQGSEA. The germline V and J ends were trimmed by 7 bases and 2 bases, with 12 bases remaining between them. The CDR3 consists of 13 residues.

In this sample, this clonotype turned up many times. This CDR3 is CASSVGGTDNEQFF. The CDR3 DNA sequence: TGTGCCAGCAGCGTCGGCGGGACAGACAATGAGCAGTTCTTC. The rearrangement uses TRBV9 and TRBJ2-1; D is possibly TRBD1 (7 bases). This CDR3 has 14 residues. Germline V gene sequence: CDR1 SGDLS, CDR2 YYNGEE. V lost 2 bases, J lost 5 bases, and 11 bases lay in between.